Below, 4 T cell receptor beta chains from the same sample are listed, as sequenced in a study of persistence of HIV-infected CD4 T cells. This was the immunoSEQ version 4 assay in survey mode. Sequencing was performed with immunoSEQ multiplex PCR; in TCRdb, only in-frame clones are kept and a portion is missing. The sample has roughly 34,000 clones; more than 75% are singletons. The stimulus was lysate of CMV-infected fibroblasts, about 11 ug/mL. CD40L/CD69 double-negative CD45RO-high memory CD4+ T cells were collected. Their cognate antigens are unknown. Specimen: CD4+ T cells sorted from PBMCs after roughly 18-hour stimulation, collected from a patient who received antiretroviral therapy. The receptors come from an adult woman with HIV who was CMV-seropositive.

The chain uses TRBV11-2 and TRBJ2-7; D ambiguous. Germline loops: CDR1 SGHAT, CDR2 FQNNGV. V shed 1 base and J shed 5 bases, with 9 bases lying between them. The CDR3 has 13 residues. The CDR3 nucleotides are TGTGCCAGCAGCTTAGGGCACGGAGACGAGCAGTACTTC. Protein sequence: CASSLGHGDEQYF.

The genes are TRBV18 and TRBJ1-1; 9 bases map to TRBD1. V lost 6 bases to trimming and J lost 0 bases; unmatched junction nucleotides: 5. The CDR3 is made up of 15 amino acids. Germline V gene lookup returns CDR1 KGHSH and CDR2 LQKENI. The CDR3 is CASSITGGLNTEAFF. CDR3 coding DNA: TGTGCCAGCTCTATCACAGGGGGCCTGAACACTGAAGCTTTCTTT.

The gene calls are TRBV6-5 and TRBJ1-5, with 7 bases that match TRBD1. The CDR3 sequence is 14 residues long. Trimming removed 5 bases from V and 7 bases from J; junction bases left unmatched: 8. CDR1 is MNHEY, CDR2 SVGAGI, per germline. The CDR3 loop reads CASSTTGASQPQHF. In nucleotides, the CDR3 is TGTGCCAGCAGTACCACAGGGGCTAGCCAGCCCCAGCATTTT.

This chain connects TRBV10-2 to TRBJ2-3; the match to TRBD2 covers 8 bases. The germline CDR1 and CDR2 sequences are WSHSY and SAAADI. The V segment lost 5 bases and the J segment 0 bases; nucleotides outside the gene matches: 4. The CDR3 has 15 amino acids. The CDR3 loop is CASSFSGVSTDTQYF. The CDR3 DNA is TGCGCCAGCAGTTTTAGCGGGGTTAGCACAGATACGCAGTATTTT.